The sequence of this T cell receptor (beta chain) was determined in a study of cytomegalovirus exposure and HLA in healthy donors (dated by TCRdb to the late 2010s). Turning to the overall study: An earlier analysis of 587 of the donors reported under 300 Gb of sequence data and 117 million unique TCR beta sequences obtained from some 170 million T cells. All discovery cohort repertoires had been generated using a single sequencing platform. A later genetic analysis took genome-wide SNP genotypes for about 55% of the roughly 700 donors and used that subset as a discovery cohort. A separate validation cohort of approximately 130 different subjects was used in addition to the roughly 670-subject first cohort. Of the approximately 400 genotyped donors, 81% were placed in the genetic ancestry cluster associated with self-reported Caucasian donors. Typing coverage differed by locus: A, B, C, DRB1 and DQB1 were typed in about 620-630 donors, DQA1 in 500 to 550, DPA1 in 600 to 610, and DPB1 in around 440. Across under 500 genotyped donors of the cohort, an average of approximately 240,000 unique TCR beta nucleotide sequences per donor were sequenced, and roughly 17% of those sequences were non-productive. A later analysis re-examined previously published TCR beta repertoires from about 700 donors and added high-resolution HLA genotyping to investigate patterns of TCR occurrence. An earlier analysis of several hundred of the donors used high-throughput TCR beta sequencing to judge whether each TCR beta V gene segment behaved as functional or pseudogenic. High-throughput TCR immunosequencing, statistical association of individual TCRs with disease status, and machine learning were combined to predict cytomegalovirus infection status. The study aimed to test whether cataloging public T cell receptors could reveal signatures of past pathogen exposure. Both class I and class II loci were covered by HLA typing, at four-digit resolution. Alongside the repertoire data, information on donor age, sex, ethnicity and CMV serostatus was compiled. Rather than drawing on any new phenotypic data, the later analysis identified candidate immune exposures from TCR beta sequences and the way those sequences occurred across donors. An early release covering about 600 HLA-typed donors comprised approximately 300 gigabases of sequencing data and approximately 85 million unique TCR sequences. A handful of DR-DQ haplotypes were handled as single units for association and clustering because linkage in the cohort was strong. The T cell repertoires of 666 subjects were profiled by immunosequencing and related to cytomegalovirus serostatus. What the work shows at the level of the full study, not this receptor alone: According to a later analysis, most CMV-associated TCR beta chains appeared to be HLA-restricted, and the HLA associations seemed to be driven largely by CMV exposure. A later genetic analysis associated a missense DCLRE1C variant with V-gene and J-gene trimming of TCR beta chains, and an independent cohort replicated the association. Broadly in line with IMGT annotations, most TCR beta V segments showed up in productive rearrangements about 87% or about 30% of the time in an earlier analysis of around 600 of the donors. A later analysis reported that several top co-occurrence clusters appeared linked to parvovirus B19, influenza, CMV and Epstein-Barr virus. At a false discovery rate of 0.05, a later analysis linked around 15,000 TCR beta sequences to specific HLA alleles. While some public TCRs were present in many individuals, most TCR sequences turned up only very rarely across donors. The earlier analysis of approximately 540 of the donors excluded around 17 rarely observed V segments, including chromosome 9 orphons, because counts were too low. In this cohort, only TCR beta chains were sequenced, and detectable features were limited by the absence of alpha or paired-chain data. Compared with the roughly 720-donor mean, donors in an Asian-associated ancestry cluster had fewer N-insertions in productive TCRs, according to a later genetic analysis. When HLA alleles, especially DR and DQ, strongly co-occurred, attributing TCR associations to individual alleles was difficult. In a later analysis, the rate of TCR association differed among HLA loci, with DRB1 alleles having the most associated TCRs and HLA-C alleles having the fewest. HLA typing was unavailable for some donors at each locus, so association tests used only the typed subset. Correlated functional status among segregating V segments might be attributable to linkage disequilibrium, but an unknown experimental factor could not be ruled out. A total of 150 or so TCR beta chains were listed by the study as associated with cytomegalovirus. The authors suggested that the approach could potentially be extended to other disease states and immunological phenotypes. In a later analysis, HLA-associated TCR beta chains were found to be more clonally expanded and to have lower generation probabilities than equally common non-associated chains. In both the original and validation cohorts, the classifier was reported to diagnose cytomegalovirus status with high specificity and sensitivity. A few of the identified cytomegalovirus-associated TCR beta chains were confirmed in vitro to be specific for cytomegalovirus antigens. Sequencing depth was assumed to be roughly uniform across donors in the presence/absence analyses, though that assumption may not hold. CMV serostatus was the only immune exposure information available for the cohort. A further reported finding was that TCR beta sequences accurately predicted the HLA-A and HLA-B alleles for most subjects in the first cohort. Some IMGT-functional V segments, including TRBV6-2 and TRBV6-3, could not be told apart with the 87-base-pair reads, so those segments were excluded. The sequencing pipeline was judged likely to have produced a cluster of highly shared sequence variants as a technical artifact.

The cohort was made up of under 800 healthy bone marrow donors. Cohort members were all nominally healthy when sampled, although unrecorded immune exposures were likely present. The donor was CMV seronegative and belonged to the group of more than 300 seronegative cohort members. A peripheral blood sample was provided by each donor, and peripheral blood mononuclear cells were used for TCR beta sequencing. The Qiagen DNeasy Blood Extraction Kit was used to extract genomic DNA from the blood cell samples. Libraries were made using the immunoSEQ multiplex PCR assay. For the multiplex PCR, a mixture combining 60 forward primers for TCR Vbeta segments and 13 reverse primers for TCR Jbeta segments was used. Amplification of the CDR3 region of rearranged TCR beta genes was performed with a multiplex PCR assay on genomic DNA. The Illumina HiSeq System was used to sequence the amplified TCR beta libraries as 87-base-pair reads. The source study handled its data this way. Across the 666 repertoires, a later analysis counted around 80 million unique TCR beta chains, around 11 million of which were shared by at least two donors. A nearest-neighbor algorithm error-corrected the raw reads and collapsed the reads into unique sequences, merging closely related sequences to remove PCR and sequencing errors. CDR3 sequences were aligned to IMGT reference sequences to assign V, D and J gene segments. For a sequence to be retained, at least a six-nucleotide match to both a V gene segment and a J gene segment was required. Rearrangements were classified as productive when the CDR3 lacked stop codons and remained in frame with V and J, and all other rearrangements were classified as non-productive. CDR3 was defined according to IMGT convention as the region running from the second conserved V-encoded cysteine to the conserved J-encoded phenylalanine. The earlier analysis of approximately 590 of the donors excluded any sequence lacking an unambiguous match to a single V gene segment. In an earlier analysis of around 590 of the donors, a V segment was called functional when productive rearrangements were above 56.7%, and segregating when the standard deviation between donors exceeded 5%. A statistical classification framework was developed to diagnose cytomegalovirus status using the catalog of TCR beta chain sequences. V and J gene assignment, in a later analysis, came from comparing TCR nucleotide sequences with IMGT/GENE-DB human TR gene sequences. Using the TCRdist pipeline, a later analysis assigned CDR3 sequences along with most-parsimonious VDJ recombination scenarios. In a later analysis, every TCR beta chain was defined by the combination of its CDR3 amino acid sequence and its V-gene family, and reads without a unique V-gene family were dropped. As a way to deal with suspected cross-contamination and a sequencing artifact, a later analysis dropped 592 nucleotide sequences that were highly shared and had low generation probability. For each public chain, a later analysis derived a clonal expansion index from normalized ranks of inferred template counts within each repertoire. A later analysis computed generation probabilities with a VDJ recombination model fitted to out-of-frame rearrangements, and checked the results against IGoR. Hypergeometric tests were used in a later analysis to score TCR-TCR, TCR-HLA and TCR-CMV co-occurrence, with a repertoire-size bias correction applied to the TCR pairs. False discovery rates were estimated in a later analysis by permuting HLA or CMV assignments 20 times. In a later analysis, co-occurring TCRs were grouped with DBSCAN, and TCRdist sequence similarity was added when clustering was performed within HLA-allele-positive subsets. Co-occurrence clustering excluded repertoires with fewer than 30,000 or more than 120,000 public chains, plus five with anomalous nucleotide sharing. TCRdb re-hosts the immuneACCESS table, in-frame sequences only. Its copies lack some clones; in the studies checked, an unresolved V gene accounts for under half of them, and the cause for the rest is not known. V and J calls and clone size are as listed in that table; D and trimming were resolved from the DNA. This sample's table contains about 64,000 clones. The leading ten clones occupy 3.6% of the sample.

Details on this clone: Which antigen it targets is not known.

CDR1 and CDR2, per the germline V gene, are SGHVS and FNYEAQ. Including cysteine and phenylalanine, the CDR3 has 16 amino acids. The retained sequence is limited to the CDR3, 48 bases, with the frame set at the first base. Here V drops 0 bases and J drops 6 bases, and the junction holds 4 bases not matched to any gene. The sequenced sample was PBMCs. This clonotype originated in a young woman in good health and CMV-seronegative. Recombination connected TRBV7-6 to TRBJ2-1; 11 central bases correspond to TRBD2. The CDR3 sequence is CASSLATSGIINEQFF. The nucleotides are TGTGCCAGCAGCTTAGCGACTAGCGGGATTATCAATGAGCAGTTCTTC.